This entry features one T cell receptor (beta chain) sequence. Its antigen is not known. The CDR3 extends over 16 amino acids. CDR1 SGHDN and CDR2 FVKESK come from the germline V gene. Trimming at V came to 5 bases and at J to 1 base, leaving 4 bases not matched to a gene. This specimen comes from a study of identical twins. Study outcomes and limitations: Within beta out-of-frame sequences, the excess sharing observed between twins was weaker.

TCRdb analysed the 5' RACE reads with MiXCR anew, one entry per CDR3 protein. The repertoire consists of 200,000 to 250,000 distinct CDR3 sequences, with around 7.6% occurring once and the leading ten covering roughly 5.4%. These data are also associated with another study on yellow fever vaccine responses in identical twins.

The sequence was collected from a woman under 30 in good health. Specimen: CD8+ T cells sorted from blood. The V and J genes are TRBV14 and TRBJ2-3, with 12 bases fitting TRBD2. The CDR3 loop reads CASSATSGGRTDTQYF. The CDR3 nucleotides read TGTGCCAGCAGCGCGACTAGCGGGGGCCGCACAGATACGCAGTATTTT.